The entry that follows covers one T cell receptor (beta chain) sequence. The target antigen is unknown. The entry originates in a study of human T cells and chemical hapten exposure. Time point indicated: pre-sensitization, week 0. Treatment denoted: therapeutic diphenylcyclopropenone sensitization with weekly scalp DPC. TCRdb re-analysed the RACE reads in MiXCR, keeping a single row per CDR3 protein. The sample yields 190,000 or so distinct CDR3 sequences, around 30% seen once. With 5 bases removed from V and 2 bases from J, the gap between germline ends came to 10 bases. The germline gives CDR1 SGHRS, CDR2 YFSETQ. The CDR3 loop spans 13 amino acids. General study findings and limits: Alopecia affected the donors, so their immune response may differ from healthy people's.

The sequenced sample was whole blood, obtained in connection with sensitization to the hapten diphenylcyclopropenone (DPC). The V and J genes are TRBV5-1 and TRBJ1-1, with D possibly being TRBD1 (5 bases). This clonotype was sampled from a woman aged 25 to 39 with alopecia areata. Some clones in this sample may be carry-over from other donors' samples. Here the CDR3 DNA reads TGCGCCAGCAGACGGGACGGAAACACTGAAGCTTTCTTT. Translated: CASRRDGNTEAFF.